This T cell receptor (beta chain) derives from a study of OX40 agonist ivuxolimab in advanced cancers. In the study overall: Ivuxolimab was an agonistic, fully human IgG2 monoclonal antibody directed against OX40 (CD134), a costimulatory receptor. The paper covers the monotherapy dose-escalation part of the phase I ivuxolimab trial, which included N ≈ 57 patients. Peripheral TCRbeta sequencing aimed to test whether ivuxolimab altered TCR sequence diversity and caused clonal T-cell expansion. Three dose-escalation patients achieved partial responses, one with hepatocellular carcinoma and two with cutaneous melanoma. A male proportion of around 83% and a mean age of approximately 61 years, ranging from 23 to 79, were recorded for the dose-escalation cohort. Intravenous ivuxolimab was administered to patients every 2 weeks at six dose levels: 0.01, 0.1, 0.3, 1.5, 3 and 10 mg/kg. Prior anti-PD-1, anti-PD-L1 or anti-CTLA-4 therapy was permitted, and checkpoint inhibitors had been received by about two fifths of dose-escalation patients. Among the approximately 50 dose-escalation patients, roughly 20 had hepatocellular carcinoma, 15 or so melanoma, 9 renal cell carcinoma and 9 head and neck cancer.

Genomic DNA was isolated from the sorted cells so that the TCRbeta CDR3 region could be sequenced. The immunoSEQ Assay was used for sequencing of TCRbeta CDR3 regions. Held by TCRdb, this immuneACCESS table contains in-frame sequences only and omits some clones. Under half of the omission traces to an unresolved V gene where checked; the cause of the rest is unknown. The table for this sample lists roughly 71,000 clones; about 90% of them were counted only once. The ten largest clonotypes hold about 14% of the sample. Findings and caveats that apply to the study as a whole: In the 0.1-3.0 mg/kg groups, partial responders were among the patients with the lowest normalized peripheral clonal expansion, particularly in CD8+ T cells. Antigen specificity was not determined for the clonally expanded peripheral T cells. Low levels of normalized T-cell clonal expansion were also shown by some nonresponding patients. Clonal expansion of both CD4+ and CD8+ blood T cells was observed from baseline to week 6 at doses 0.1 to 3.0 mg/kg. After ivuxolimab, expanded clones were on average more numerous among CD8+ T cells than among CD4+ T cells.

The trial excluded patients who had a history of autoimmune disease or were on systemic immunosuppression. In every dose cohort, peripheral blood was drawn for TCR sequencing at baseline, cycle 4 day 1, and cycle 7 day 1. Samples came from an open-label, multicenter, first-in-human phase I dose-escalation trial of ivuxolimab. Adults with locally advanced or metastatic melanoma, renal cell carcinoma, hepatocellular carcinoma or head and neck squamous cell carcinoma were enrolled in the trial. Before TCR sequencing, CD4+ and CD8+ T cells were separately sorted from peripheral blood. This clone is a singleton in its sample. Its antigen is still unknown. No base quality information exists; no much larger clone differs at one position. CDR1 SGHNT and CDR2 YENEEA were looked up in the germline V gene. From cysteine to phenylalanine, the CDR3 is 13 amino acids long. Left in the record is the CDR3 DNA by itself, 39 bases read in frame from the first base. Between the V and J ends, shortened by 2 bases and 0 bases respectively, the junction contains 4 bases.

The material sequenced was CD4+ or CD8+ T cells sorted from blood, taken in a trial of the OX40 agonist ivuxolimab. The sequence came from an adult with an advanced solid tumor such as melanoma, head and neck, liver or kidney cancer. Recombination connected TRBV11-3 to TRBJ1-1; no D gene can be assigned with confidence. At the DNA level, the sequence is TGTGCCAGCAGCTTATACATGAACACTGAAGCTTTCTTT. The resulting protein is CASSLYMNTEAFF.